These 26 T cell receptor beta chains share one sample of origin, sequenced in a study of identical twins. TCRdb redid the calling of the 5' RACE reads with MiXCR, one entry per CDR3 protein. This table has 700,000 or so distinct CDR3 sequences, 21% appearing once. The same specimen was also included in a second study, on T cells expressing NK-cell markers.

Sequences were obtained from PBMCs. The receptors were sampled from a woman aged 18-29 years in good health.

This clonotype was detected many times. The chain joins TRBV12-3 or TRBV12-4 to TRBJ1-2; possibly TRBD1 for D (5 bases). V lost 7 bases to trimming and J lost 6 bases, with 18 bases between them. CDR3 size: 14 residues. The CDR3 loop reads CASTPMGLGDGYTF. The CDR3 bases are TGTGCCAGCACCCCTATGGGGCTAGGGGATGGCTACACCTTC.

This clonotype came up many times. This rearrangement joins TRBV12-3 or TRBV12-4 to TRBJ2-7; D not resolved. Trimming stripped 4 bases from V and 6 bases from J, with 10 bases between. The length of the CDR3 is 12 residues. This chain's CDR3 is CASSSASGEQYF. The CDR3 nucleotides read TGTGCCAGCAGTTCCGCTAGTGGCGAGCAGTACTTC.

The chain carries TRBV11-2 and TRBJ1-1; D perhaps matches TRBD1 (5 bases). Trimming removed 4 bases at V and 11 bases at J, with 17 bases between. The germline CDR1 and CDR2 sequences are SGHAT and FQNNGV. There are 13 residues in the CDR3. CDR3 coding DNA: TGTGCCAGCAGCTCCCTACGGACACCCTTGGCTTTCTTT. The encoded protein is CASSSLRTPLAFF.

This clonotype was detected only a few times. The chain has TRBV7-6 and TRBJ2-1, with TRBD2 as a possible D gene (8 bases). Germline loops: CDR1 SGHVS, CDR2 FNYEAQ. The V and J ends lost 5 bases and 12 bases respectively, with 23 bases between them. The CDR3 is 15 residues long. Written as DNA, the CDR3 is TGTGCCAGCAGCGGTCGGGACAGCGGGGGCCAACGGCAGTTCTTC. Its translation is CASSGRDSGGQRQFF. Complete variable domain (other parts from reference TRBV7-6 and TRBJ2-1): GAGVSQSPRYKVTKRGQDVALRCDPISGHVSLYWYRQALGQGPEFLTYFNYEAQQDKSGLPNDRFSAERPEGSISTLTIQRTEQRDSAMYRCASSGRDSGGQRQFFGPGTRLTVL.

V and J are TRBV20-1 and TRBJ1-4, with D perhaps matching TRBD1 (5 bases). V lost 6 bases and J 10 bases, leaving 27 bases between the germline ends. The CDR3 has 16 residues. Germline CDR1 DFQATT, CDR2 SNEGSKA (reference sequence). The CDR3 protein is CSASGRLGGGSGKLFF. CDR3 nucleotide sequence: TGCAGTGCGTCCGGACGGCTAGGTGGGGGGTCGGGAAAACTGTTTTTT.

This clonotype showed up many times. The chain has TRBV7-8 and TRBJ1-6; D is ambiguous. Trimming took off 6 bases at V and 7 bases at J, with 13 bases between the two ends. Germline lookup yields CDR1 SGHVS and CDR2 FQNEAQ. The CDR3 spans 14 residues. CDR3 DNA: TGTGCCAGCAGACTGGACGGCCGAAATTCACCCCTCCACTTT. Translated, it gives CASRLDGRNSPLHF.

In this sample, this clonotype turned up a few times. This sequence joins TRBV4-3 and TRBJ2-1; 13 bases align to TRBD2. The CDR3 runs 16 residues. V trimming: 4 bases; J trimming: 3 bases; junction bases outside the gene matches: 3. Germline CDR1 reads LGHNA; CDR2 reads YSLEER. The CDR3 loop is CASSLGTSGNYNEQFF. For the CDR3, the DNA is TGCGCCAGCAGCCTAGGGACTAGCGGGAACTACAATGAGCAGTTCTTC.

V usage is TRBV9 and J usage is TRBJ1-1; possible D gene TRBD1, 5 bases. V shed 2 bases and J shed 5 bases, with 16 bases lying between them. Germline CDR1 is SGDLS and CDR2 is YYNGEE. The CDR3 contains 15 residues. CDR3 nucleotide sequence: TGTGCCAGCAGCGTTGGTAAGGGGAGTAATACTGAAGCTTTCTTT. As protein: CASSVGKGSNTEAFF. The variable domain in full, completed from reference TRBV9 and TRBJ1-1, reads DSGVTQTPKHLITATGQRVTLRCSPRSGDLSVYWYQQSLDQGLQFLIQYYNGEERAKGNILERFSAQQFPDLHSELNLSSLELGDSALYFCASSVGKGSNTEAFFGQGTRLTVV.

On this clonotype itself: Without the conserved terminal phenylalanine or tryptophan, this CDR3 likely stems from a read error. This chain links TRBV3-1 with TRBJ2-1; TRBD2 aligns across 7 bases. Germline CDR1 is LGHDT and CDR2 is YNNKEL (reference sequence). The CDR3 is 15 amino acids. V shed 4 bases and J 4 bases; nucleotides not matched to a gene: 7. This CDR3 reads CASSRAAGLYNEQFL. The DNA for the CDR3 is TGTGCCAGCAGCCGCGCAGCGGGGCTATACAATGAGCAGTTCCTC.

The chain links TRBV6-5 to TRBJ2-7; a weak D match, TRBD2 (5 bases). This CDR3 is built from 16 residues. Germline lookup yields CDR1 MNHEY and CDR2 SVGAGI. Trimming stripped 2 bases from V and 0 bases from J, with 14 bases between. The CDR3 is CASSYPPGGGSYEQYF. The CDR3 DNA reads as TGTGCCAGCAGTTACCCACCCGGCGGAGGCTCCTACGAGCAGTACTTC.

This sequence joins TRBV19 and TRBJ2-3; 9 bases map to TRBD1. V shed 3 bases and J 2 bases; nucleotides not matched to a gene: 3. The CDR3 is 15 residues long. Germline CDR1 is LNHDA and CDR2 is SQIVND (reference sequence). The CDR3, as DNA: TGTGCCAGTAGTATCGGGGACAGGGTCACAGATACGCAGTATTTT. It translates to CASSIGDRVTDTQYF.

This clonotype was detected only a few times. The chain joins TRBV11-2 to TRBJ2-3; 7 bases align to TRBD2. CDR1 is SGHAT, CDR2 FQNNGV, per germline. The junction had 5 bases not matched to a gene; V was cut back by 1 base and J by 4 bases. The CDR3 contains 15 residues. The CDR3 DNA is TGTGCCAGCAGCTTAGTGGCTAGCGGAGCAGATACGCAGTATTTT. It encodes CASSLVASGADTQYF.

This clonotype showed up just a few times. The genes are TRBV5-1 and TRBJ2-7, with 9 bases aligning to TRBD1. CDR1 SGHRS and CDR2 YFSETQ come from the germline V gene. Unmatched junction bases numbered 9, after V lost 3 bases and J lost 5 bases. This CDR3 region has 15 residues. The CDR3: CASSSGGQGIHEQYF. DNA for the CDR3: TGCGCCAGCAGCTCCGGGGGACAGGGCATCCACGAGCAGTACTTC.

A few counts support this clonotype. This rearrangement joins TRBV10-3 to TRBJ2-3, with D possibly TRBD1 on 6 matching bases. The V and J ends lost 6 bases and 0 bases respectively, with 16 bases between them. The CDR3 has 16 amino acids. CDR1 ENHRY and CDR2 SYGVKD come from the germline V gene. The CDR3 loop reads CAISTGTSQSTDTQYF. The CDR3 DNA reads as TGTGCCATCAGCACCGGGACATCACAGAGCACAGATACGCAGTATTTT.

This clonotype was recorded a few times. The chain recombines TRBV3-1 with TRBJ1-1; D not certain. The V end was cut by 6 bases, the J end by 3 bases, with 8 bases between. The CDR3 length is 12 residues. In germline, CDR1 is LGHDT, CDR2 YNNKEL (reference sequence). The CDR3 bases are TGTGCCAGCAGTAACAGCTACACTGAAGCTTTCTTT. Its protein product is CASSNSYTEAFF.

The chain has TRBV7-2 and TRBJ2-1, with 11 bases that match TRBD2. Germline CDR1 SGHTA, CDR2 FQGNSA. This CDR3 has 17 amino acids. The V gene end was trimmed by 1 base and the J gene end by 0 bases; junction bases not matched to a gene: 2. This CDR3 is CASSLGLAGYSYNEQFF. The CDR3 bases are TGTGCCAGCAGCTTAGGACTAGCGGGATACTCCTACAATGAGCAGTTCTTC.

The rearrangement uses TRBV7-6 and TRBJ2-1; D may correspond to TRBD1 or TRBD2 (6 bases each). Germline lookup yields CDR1 SGHVS and CDR2 FNYEAQ. V shed 5 bases and J shed 1 base, with 15 bases lying between them. This CDR3 has 16 amino acids. CDR3 DNA: TGTGCCAGCAGCCCAACGTGGGGGGCATCCTACAATGAGCAGTTCTTC. Translation: CASSPTWGASYNEQFF.

V gene TRBV12-3 or TRBV12-4 combines with J gene TRBJ1-2; D perhaps matches TRBD1 (6 bases). There are 13 residues in the CDR3. V dropped 5 bases and J dropped 8 bases, with 15 bases sitting between them. Here the CDR3 reads CASSTPGAGGYTF. The CDR3 DNA is TGTGCCAGCAGTACCCCGGGGGCTGGCGGCTACACCTTC.

CDR3 amino acids: CSARVGLAASTDTQYF. The CDR3 DNA is TGCAGTGCTAGAGTGGGGCTAGCGGCTAGCACAGATACGCAGTATTTT. The chain couples TRBV20-1 to TRBJ2-3, with 7 bases aligning to TRBD2. CDR1 DFQATT and CDR2 SNEGSKA come from the germline V gene (reference sequence). V lost 1 base to trimming and J lost 0 bases; unmatched junction nucleotides: 7. The CDR3 contains 16 residues.

The chain recombines TRBV5-1 with TRBJ2-7; TRBD1 matches 8 bases. The CDR3 totals 13 residues. With 4 bases clipped from V and 6 bases from J, the junction kept 6 bases outside the gene matches. Germline V CDR1 and CDR2: SGHRS, YFSETQ. The CDR3 loop reads CASSGQGFGEQYF. The CDR3 nucleotides are TGCGCCAGCAGCGGACAGGGCTTTGGCGAGCAGTACTTC.

This clonotype turned up a few times. The chain is built from TRBV7-6 and TRBJ2-5; D is unclear. The CDR3 has 14 amino acids. The germline CDR1 and CDR2 sequences are SGHVS and FNYEAQ. V was pared by 2 bases and J by 2 bases, with 9 bases between. The CDR3 region is CASSLRVGQETQYF. The CDR3 DNA reads as TGTGCCAGCAGCTTACGGGTCGGACAAGAGACCCAGTACTTC.

This clonotype was seen a handful of times. The gene calls are TRBV6-5 and TRBJ2-1; 15 positions agree with TRBD2. The CDR3 length is 18 residues. J was trimmed by 0 bases and V by 4 bases; bases with no gene match: 4. Germline values: CDR1 MNHEY, CDR2 SVGAGI. CDR3 protein: CASSSRTSGRDSYNEQFF. The CDR3 DNA reads as TGTGCCAGCAGTTCGCGGACTAGCGGGAGGGACTCCTACAATGAGCAGTTCTTC.

Ten or more counts support this clonotype. V and J are TRBV20-1 and TRBJ2-3; TRBD2 matches at 10 bases. The V segment lost 4 bases and the J segment 5 bases; nucleotides outside the gene matches: 6. Germline V gives CDR1 DFQATT, CDR2 SNEGSKA (reference sequence). The CDR3 contains 14 residues. This chain's CDR3 is CSATSSGGVDTQYF. CDR3 DNA sequence: TGCAGTGCTACCTCGAGCGGGGGGGTAGATACGCAGTATTTT.

The gene calls are TRBV20-1 and TRBJ2-3; D uncertain. The germline V gene encodes CDR1 DFQATT and CDR2 SNEGSKA (reference sequence). This CDR3 region has 14 residues. CDR3 sequence reads: CSPRPVTSTDTQYF. DNA for the CDR3: TGCAGCCCCAGACCCGTTACTAGCACAGATACGCAGTATTTT.

At least ten counts were recorded for this clonotype. The V and J genes are TRBV7-6 and TRBJ2-2; unclear D gene. CDR3 size: 12 residues. Germline-derived CDR1 and CDR2 are SGHVS and FNYEAQ. Between the trimmed V and J ends, which lost 1 base and 8 bases, there was a span of 5 bases. Here the CDR3 reads CASSLDGGELFF. The CDR3 DNA follows: TGTGCCAGCAGCTTAGACGGGGGGGAGCTGTTTTTT.

The rearrangement links TRBV20-1 to TRBJ2-7; D is perhaps TRBD1 or TRBD2 (5 bases each). V was cut by 5 bases and J by 7 bases, with 21 bases left in between. CDR1 and CDR2 (germline): DFQATT, SNEGSKA (reference sequence). The CDR3 length is 14 residues. CDR3 sequence: CSALPLVGVGEQYF. CDR3 in DNA: TGCAGTGCTCTGCCTTTAGTGGGGGTAGGGGAGCAGTACTTC.